These 30 T cell receptor beta chains came from one sample sequenced in a study of shared clonotypes between healthy human individuals. Sequenced by immunoSEQ multiplex PCR; TCRdb stores in-frame clones only, minus some. Seen here are approximately 530,000 clones, 95% to 97% observed once, and the top ten hold approximately 0.06%. The source material was naive CD4+ T cells sorted from blood. Subset defined: CD45RA+ positively selected. The receptors come from a woman in her twenties or thirties in good health.

V gene TRBV7-6 combines with J gene TRBJ2-5, with 8 bases identical to TRBD1. The CDR3 has 14 residues. Looked up from germline, CDR1 is SGHVS and CDR2 is FNYEAQ. The V gene end was trimmed by 4 bases and the J gene end by 2 bases; junction bases not matched to a gene: 3. The DNA of the CDR3 is TGTGCCAGCAGCTCACGGACAGGGCAAGAGACCCAGTACTTC. Translation gives CASSSRTGQETQYF.

The rearrangement links TRBV6-6 to TRBJ2-3; D is unresolved. V lost 2 bases and J lost 3, with 9 bases in between. From germline, CDR1 is MNHNY and CDR2 SVGAGI (reference sequence). The CDR3 sequence is 14 residues long. CDR3 DNA: TGTGCCAGCAGTTACAGGGAAACTACAGATACGCAGTATTTT. Its protein is CASSYRETTDTQYF.

The CDR3 reads CAISAPSGARTDYGYTF. For the CDR3, the DNA is TGTGCCATCAGTGCCCCAAGCGGGGCGCGAACAGACTATGGCTACACCTTC. The chain combines TRBV10-3 with TRBJ1-2, with TRBD1 as a possible D gene (5 bases). The CDR3 loop spans 17 amino acids. CDR1 and CDR2 (germline): ENHRY, SYGVKD. Trimming removed 4 bases from V and 3 bases from J, with 21 bases in between.

The V gene is TRBV18, the J gene TRBJ2-1; TRBD2 aligns across 7 bases. Unmatched junction bases numbered 5, after V lost 0 bases and J lost 3 bases. Per the germline V gene, CDR1 is KGHSH and CDR2 is LQKENI. This CDR3 spans 16 amino acids. The CDR3 spells CASSPPSGGIYNEQFF. The DNA of the CDR3 is TGTGCCAGCTCACCACCGTCCGGGGGGATCTACAATGAGCAGTTCTTC. Full variable domain (missing parts from reference TRBV18 and TRBJ2-1): NAGVMQNPRHLVRRRGQEARLRCSPMKGHSHVYWYRQLPEEGLKFMVYLQKENIIDESGMPKERFSAEFPKEGPSILRIQQVVRGDSAAYFCASSPPSGGIYNEQFFGPGTRLTVL.

V is TRBV5-1 and J is TRBJ2-5; D remains unclear. V was trimmed by 0 bases and J by 2 bases, leaving 8 bases between them. The CDR3 length is 14 residues. Germline CDR1 is SGHRS and CDR2 is YFSETQ. The CDR3 coding sequence is TGCGCCAGCAGCTTGGTTGTAGGGCAAGAGACCCAGTACTTC. Encoded protein: CASSLVVGQETQYF.

This chain links TRBV5-1 with TRBJ2-7; 12 nucleotides match TRBD1. J was trimmed by 6 bases and V by 0 bases; bases with no gene match: 7. CDR1 is SGHRS, CDR2 YFSETQ, per germline. The CDR3 is made up of 16 amino acids. CDR3 region: CASSLGPGTGGIEQYF. The DNA of the CDR3 is TGCGCCAGCAGCTTGGGGCCGGGGACAGGGGGCATCGAGCAGTACTTC. Supplemented by reference TRBV5-1 and TRBJ2-7, the full variable domain reads KAGVTQTPRYLIKTRGQQVTLSCSPISGHRSVSWYQQTPGQGLQFLFEYFSETQRNKGNFPGRFSGRQFSNSRSEMNVSTLELGDSALYLCASSLGPGTGGIEQYFGPGTRLTVT.

The V and J genes are TRBV7-9 and TRBJ2-1; no clear D. Germline CDR1 is SEHNR and CDR2 is FQNEAQ (reference sequence). Trimming pared 1 base from V and 0 bases from J, leaving 7 bases between. The CDR3 is 15 residues long. This CDR3 reads CASSLDGNSYNEQFF. The DNA of the CDR3 is TGTGCCAGCAGCTTAGACGGAAACTCCTACAATGAGCAGTTCTTC.

This rearrangement joins TRBV25-1 to TRBJ2-7; 8 bases are a match to TRBD2. The germline gives CDR1 MGHDK, CDR2 SYGVNS. The CDR3 spans 15 residues. V shed 6 bases, J shed 2 bases, and the junction held 9 bases outside the gene matches. CDR3 DNA sequence: TGTGCCAGCAGCCCCCGGAAAGCGGGGGCCTACGAGCAGTACTTC. It codes for CASSPRKAGAYEQYF.

The chain carries TRBV27 and TRBJ2-3, with D perhaps matching TRBD2 (5 bases). CDR1 and CDR2 (germline): MNHEY, SMNVEV (reference sequence). V was shortened by 2 bases and J by 0 bases, with 9 bases between the two germline ends. The CDR3 has 15 residues. CDR3: CASSLIRESTDTQYF. The CDR3 DNA is TGTGCCAGCAGTTTAATACGGGAAAGCACAGATACGCAGTATTTT.

The rearrangement links TRBV30 to TRBJ2-7, with TRBD2 matching 9 bases. Germline-derived CDR1 and CDR2 are GTSNPN and SVGIG (reference sequence). The CDR3 contains 14 residues. V lost 4 bases, J lost 7 bases, and 11 bases stayed unmatched. CDR3 nucleotide sequence: TGTGCCTGGATTGGGGCGGGAGGGCCGAGGGAGCAGTACTTC. It encodes CAWIGAGGPREQYF.

The genes are TRBV5-1 and TRBJ1-1, with D uncertain. V lost 0 bases and J lost 4, with 16 bases in between. The CDR3 extends over 16 amino acids. Germline CDR1 and CDR2: SGHRS and YFSETQ. The CDR3 DNA reads TGCGCCAGCAGCTTGGGTGACCGCCTGATTGGCACTGAAGCTTTCTTT. It is translated as CASSLGDRLIGTEAFF.

This chain connects TRBV10-3 to TRBJ2-1; 7 positions agree with TRBD2. The germline V gene encodes CDR1 ENHRY and CDR2 SYGVKD. V shed 10 bases, J shed 0 bases, and the junction held 3 bases outside the gene matches. The CDR3 is made up of 13 amino acids. The CDR3 protein is CATAGNSYNEQFF. Written as DNA, the CDR3 is TGTGCCACAGCGGGAAACTCCTACAATGAGCAGTTCTTC.

The CDR3 nucleotides are TGTGCCACCAGCAGAGATAGCCGGGCTAGCACAGATACGCAGTATTTT. This codes for CATSRDSRASTDTQYF. This chain uses TRBV15 with TRBJ2-3; no reliable D call. Trimming took 0 bases from V and 0 from J, leaving 10 bases between them. Germline V gene data show CDR1 as LNHNV and CDR2 as YYDKDF (reference sequence). CDR3 length: 16 amino acids.

This chain uses TRBV18 with TRBJ1-5; TRBD1 matches 9 bases. V shed 3 bases, J shed 6 bases, and the junction held 12 bases outside the gene matches. CDR1 KGHSH and CDR2 LQKENI come from the germline V gene. This CDR3 spans 17 amino acids. The CDR3 DNA reads TGTGCCAGCTCACCCCTGGCGCGGACAGGGGTGGGTCAGCCCCAGCATTTT. This sequence encodes CASSPLARTGVGQPQHF.

This clone showed up just once. The chain couples TRBV28 to TRBJ2-2; tentative D call: TRBD2 (5 bases). CDR1 is MDHEN, CDR2 SYDVKM, per germline. V was cut by 7 bases and J by 6 bases, with 15 bases left in between. The CDR3 has 14 residues. For the CDR3, the DNA is TGTGCCAGCATCCTAGGACTGGCGTCCGGGGAGCTGTTTTTT. Protein: CASILGLASGELFF.

The chain couples TRBV19 to TRBJ2-1; 10 bases are a match to TRBD2. Germline loops: CDR1 LNHDA, CDR2 SQIVND (reference sequence). Trimming at V came to 10 bases and at J to 7 bases, leaving 13 bases not matched to a gene. The CDR3 extends over 15 amino acids. CDR3 sequence (DNA): TGTGCCACCCTAGGAGGGACTAGCGTGACGAATGAGCAGTTCTTC. Its translation: CATLGGTSVTNEQFF.

The J gene is TRBJ1-4, the V gene TRBV6-1; 8 nucleotides agree with TRBD1. The ends lost 5 bases at V and 6 bases at J; junction bases unmatched: 5. The germline CDR1 and CDR2 sequences are MNHNS and SASEGT. This CDR3 spans 14 amino acids. CDR3 nucleotides: TGTGCCAGCAGTAGAGACAGGGGAGATGAAAAACTGTTTTTT. Protein: CASSRDRGDEKLFF.

The chain employs TRBV6-1 and TRBJ2-7; 9 bases line up with TRBD1. Germline CDR1 MNHNS, CDR2 SASEGT. The CDR3 covers 14 residues. Trimming took 6 bases from V and 0 from J; bases not matched to a gene: 3. CDR3 amino acids: CASREGQGSYEQYF. CDR3 DNA: TGTGCCAGCAGGGAGGGACAGGGCTCCTACGAGCAGTACTTC.

The V and J genes are TRBV5-4 and TRBJ2-1, with D possibly being TRBD1 or TRBD2 (6 bases each). Germline lookup yields CDR1 SGHNT and CDR2 YYREEE (reference sequence). Trimming pared 3 bases from V and 0 bases from J, leaving 7 bases between. CDR3 size: 14 residues. This CDR3 reads CASSWGASYNEQFF. DNA for the CDR3: TGTGCCAGCAGCTGGGGGGCCTCCTACAATGAGCAGTTCTTC.

The chain uses TRBV19 and TRBJ1-6, with D perhaps matching TRBD1 (5 bases). The V end was cut by 3 bases, the J end by 6 bases, with 12 bases between. Looked up from germline, CDR1 is LNHDA and CDR2 is SQIVND (reference sequence). This CDR3 contains 15 residues. The chain's CDR3 is CASSILPGINSPLHF. Written as DNA, the CDR3 is TGTGCCAGTAGTATCCTTCCAGGGATTAATTCACCCCTCCACTTT.

The chain employs TRBV9 and TRBJ2-7, with TRBD1 identical over 7 bases. CDR1 is SGDLS and CDR2 is YYNGEE in the germline V gene. Trimming cost V 0 bases and J 7 bases; bases outside gene matches: 10. The CDR3 covers 15 residues. The CDR3 nucleotides read TGTGCCAGCAGCGTAGGACAGGGCCTGCCCATGGAGCAGTACTTC. Protein sequence: CASSVGQGLPMEQYF.

The V gene is TRBV2, the J gene TRBJ1-2, with D possibly being TRBD1 (5 bases). The ends were cut back, 7 bases at V and 8 bases at J, with 20 bases in the middle. Per germline, CDR1 SNHLY and CDR2 FYNNEI. The CDR3 spans 14 residues. The CDR3 loop reads CASTPNSSRGGYTF. The CDR3 coding sequence is TGTGCCAGCACCCCGAATTCCTCTCGGGGGGGCTACACCTTC.

V and J are TRBV4-1 and TRBJ1-4; no clear D gene. Trimming removed 1 base at V and 10 bases at J, with 16 bases between. Germline lookup yields CDR1 MGHRA and CDR2 YSYEKL. The CDR3 loop spans 15 amino acids. CDR3 sequence (DNA): TGCGCCAGCAGCCAAGCAAGCGGTCGTCGGGGAAAACTGTTTTTT. Its protein product is CASSQASGRRGKLFF.

This sequence joins TRBV6-5 and TRBJ2-7, with D unclear. The CDR3 loop spans 14 amino acids. Germline lookup yields CDR1 MNHEY and CDR2 SVGAGI. V lost 4 bases, J lost 0 bases, and 10 bases lay in between. The CDR3 bases are TGTGCCAGCAGTTCGGATCTTCACTCCTACGAGCAGTACTTC. Translated: CASSSDLHSYEQYF.

The gene calls are TRBV7-9 and TRBJ2-7; D might be TRBD2 (6 bases). The ends were cut back, 1 base at V and 3 bases at J, with 10 bases in the middle. This CDR3 contains 14 residues. Germline-derived CDR1 and CDR2 are SEHNR and FQNEAQ (reference sequence). The CDR3 DNA is TGTGCCAGCAGCTTAGGGGGACTTGGCTACGAGCAGTACTTC. Translated: CASSLGGLGYEQYF.

The chain carries TRBV6-6 and TRBJ2-6, with a tentative D call TRBD2 (6 bases). The CDR3 consists of 14 residues. Trimming took off 5 bases at V and 4 bases at J, with 9 bases between the two ends. Germline V gene data show CDR1 as MNHNY and CDR2 as SVGAGI (reference sequence). The CDR3 loop is CASSKAGGANVLTF. CDR3 nucleotide sequence: TGTGCCAGCAGTAAGGCGGGAGGGGCCAACGTCCTGACTTTC.

The chain employs TRBV28 and TRBJ1-6, with 8 bases identical to TRBD1. Germline lookup yields CDR1 MDHEN and CDR2 SYDVKM. The V segment lost 1 base and the J segment 10 bases; nucleotides outside the gene matches: 9. CDR3 length equals 16 residues. The DNA for the CDR3 is TGTGCCAGCAGTTTATATCGGACAGGGTTGTCATCACCCCTCCACTTT. Translated: CASSLYRTGLSSPLHF. The full variable domain, rest sourced from reference TRBV28 and TRBJ1-6, is DVKVTQSSRYLVKRTGEKVFLECVQDMDHENMFWYRQDPGLGLRLIYFSYDVKMKEKGDIPEGYSVSREKKERFSLILESASTNQTSMYLCASSLYRTGLSSPLHFGNGTRLTVT.

This clone occurred once. V and J are TRBV2 and TRBJ2-1; 9 nucleotides align to TRBD2. Germline V gene lookup returns CDR1 SNHLY and CDR2 FYNNEI. CDR3 length equals 12 residues. The J segment lost 8 bases and the V segment lost 7 bases, leaving 3 bases of the junction unmatched. CDR3 DNA sequence: TGTGCCAGCATCATAGCGGGAGATGAGCAGTTCTTC. It specifies CASIIAGDEQFF. Full variable domain (missing parts from reference TRBV2 and TRBJ2-1): EPEVTQTPSHQVTQMGQEVILRCVPISNHLYFYWYRQILGQKVEFLVSFYNNEISEKSEIFDDQFSVERPDGSNFTLKIRSTKLEDSAMYFCASIIAGDEQFFGPGTRLTVL.

This clone occurred once. The V call is TRBV5-5, the J call TRBJ2-2; possibly TRBD1 for D (6 bases). In germline, CDR1 is SGHKS, CDR2 YYEKEE (reference sequence). V gave up 0 bases and J gave up 3 bases, with 12 bases separating them. The length of the CDR3 is 16 residues. DNA for the CDR3: TGTGCCAGCAGCTTGGTTCAGGGGATCCACACCGGGGAGCTGTTTTTT. The encoded protein is CASSLVQGIHTGELFF.

The chain carries TRBV28 and TRBJ1-6; TRBD1 agrees at 7 bases. CDR3 length: 15 amino acids. The germline CDR1 and CDR2 sequences are MDHEN and SYDVKM. Trimming took 8 bases from V and 10 from J; bases not matched to a gene: 14. The CDR3 spells CASLEGAGKRSPLHF. The CDR3 DNA reads TGTGCCAGCCTAGAGGGGGCAGGGAAAAGGTCACCCCTCCACTTT.